Each of the 26 T cell receptor beta chains below was sequenced from the same sample in a study of molecular identifiers for immune sequencing clone quantification. TCRdb passed the PCR reads through MiXCR, listing each CDR3 protein once. Of tens of thousands of distinct CDR3 sequences in the sample, around 18% were seen once. Sequencing was done on a sample of naive CD8+ T cells from blood, with Jurkat cell RNA spiked in. Sample subset: FACS-sorted CD8+CD4-CCR7+CD45RA+ naive T cells. All receptors derive from a human donor in good health. Some libraries in this study had Jurkat cell RNA spiked in.

This clonotype showed up many times. V usage is TRBV6-5 and J usage is TRBJ2-1; the D gene is possibly TRBD2 (6 bases). The germline gives CDR1 MNHEY, CDR2 SVGAGI. Trimming removed 0 bases at V and 2 bases at J, with 11 bases between. This CDR3 comprises 16 residues. CDR3 sequence: CASSYSQSGPYNEQFF. In nucleotides, the CDR3 is TGTGCCAGCAGTTACTCGCAGAGCGGGCCCTACAATGAGCAGTTCTTC.

This clonotype came up many times. V is TRBV28 and J is TRBJ2-1, with 14 positions matching TRBD2. CDR1 and CDR2 (germline): MDHEN, SYDVKM. Germline trimming cut 1 base from V and 5 bases from J; bases unmatched to any gene: 4. The CDR3 loop spans 17 amino acids. DNA of the CDR3: TGTGCCAGCAGTTTATTGGGACTAGCGGGAGTAGACAATGAGCAGTTCTTC. Translating it yields CASSLLGLAGVDNEQFF.

This clonotype was recorded many times. The chain recombines TRBV5-1 with TRBJ2-1; 10 bases fit TRBD1. Germline trimming cut 4 bases from V and 9 bases from J; bases unmatched to any gene: 13. CDR3 length: 16 amino acids. Germline assignment: CDR1 SGHRS and CDR2 YFSETQ. This CDR3 reads CASSGEGQGSQGEQFF. CDR3 DNA: TGCGCCAGCAGCGGGGAGGGACAGGGGTCGCAGGGTGAGCAGTTCTTC.

With respect to this clonotype: A much larger clone differs from this one at a single base, so this may be a read error. The chain recombines TRBV28 with TRBJ1-1; D unclear. The CDR3 runs to 12 residues. V lost 5 bases, J lost 11 bases, and 15 bases lay in between. Germline V gene sequence: CDR1 MDHEN, CDR2 SYDVKM. The CDR3 sequence: CASSLVDGAAFF. The CDR3 DNA reads as TGTGCCAGCAGTCTCGTTGACGGAGCGGCTTTCTTT.

This sequence joins TRBV29-1 and TRBJ2-5; D gene uncertain. V lost 3 bases and J lost 5, with 4 bases in between. The CDR3 is 10 residues long. CDR1 and CDR2 (germline): SQVTM, ANQGSEA. CDR3 loop: CSVDQETQYF. In DNA form, the CDR3 reads TGCAGCGTTGATCAGGAGACCCAGTACTTC. Full variable domain (missing parts from reference TRBV29-1 and TRBJ2-5): SAVISQKPSRDICQRGTSLTIQCQVDSQVTMMFWYRQQPGQSLTLIATANQGSEATYESGFVIDKFPISRPNLTFSTLTVSNMSPEDSSIYLCSVDQETQYFGPGTRLLVL.

This clonotype has at least ten counts. The chain recombines TRBV6-2 or TRBV6-3 with TRBJ2-1, with a possible D match to TRBD2 (6 bases). The germline V and J ends were trimmed by 2 bases and 6 bases, with 14 bases remaining between them. CDR3 length equals 15 residues. Germline V gives CDR1 MNHEY, CDR2 SVGEGT. The CDR3 bases are TGTGCCAGCAGTTACGGGAGGTACAGTTTCAATGAGCAGTTCTTC. It is translated as CASSYGRYSFNEQFF.

This clonotype was picked up many times. The genes are TRBV4-3 and TRBJ2-2; D uncertain. This CDR3 is 18 amino acids long. Trimming took off 0 bases at V and 4 bases at J, with 18 bases between the two ends. Per the germline V gene, CDR1 is LGHNA and CDR2 is YSLEER. In DNA, the CDR3 is TGCGCCAGCAGCCAAGATGCAGTTCCGTACCTGTCCACCGGGGAGCTGTTTTTT. Protein sequence: CASSQDAVPYLSTGELFF.

This clonotype appeared many times. The rearrangement joins TRBV4-1 to TRBJ1-1, with D possibly TRBD1 on 5 matching bases. Germline V gene lookup returns CDR1 MGHRA and CDR2 YSYEKL. Between the trimmed V and J ends, which lost 0 bases and 5 bases, there was a span of 13 bases. The CDR3 covers 15 residues. CDR3 coding DNA: TGCGCCAGCAGCCAAGACCCCAGGGTAGGAACTGAAGCTTTCTTT. Translation: CASSQDPRVGTEAFF.

As for this clonotype: A clone one base away is much larger, so this may be a read error. The conserved closing phenylalanine or tryptophan is absent in this CDR3, likely reflecting a read error. The chain joins TRBV19 to TRBJ2-7; D might be TRBD1 (6 bases). The V gene's germline CDR1 is LNHDA and CDR2 SQIVND (reference sequence). V dropped 5 bases and J dropped 3 bases, with 11 bases sitting between them. This CDR3 has 13 amino acids. The CDR3 spells CASSPGQNYEQYS. DNA of the CDR3: TGTGCCAGTAGTCCCGGACAGAACTACGAGCAGTACTCC.

In this sample, this clonotype is medium-sized. V is TRBV20-1 and J is TRBJ2-1; the match to TRBD2 covers 9 bases. The length of the CDR3 is 17 residues. CDR1 DFQATT and CDR2 SNEGSKA come from the germline V gene (reference sequence). Germline trimming cut 0 bases from V and 8 bases from J; bases unmatched to any gene: 14. For the CDR3, the DNA is TGCAGTGCTAGAGATCTGGGCGGGGTAGCGGGAGAGGATGAGCAGTTCTTC. As protein: CSARDLGGVAGEDEQFF.

This clonotype occurred a few times. The J gene is TRBJ2-5, the V gene TRBV7-2, with TRBD1 identical over 9 bases. The CDR3 is made up of 13 amino acids. Looked up from germline, CDR1 is SGHTA and CDR2 is FQGNSA. V lost 6 bases and J lost 5; bases outside the gene matches: 4. The chain's CDR3 is CASRLQGAETQYF. The CDR3 DNA reads TGTGCCAGCAGATTACAGGGGGCGGAGACCCAGTACTTC.

This clonotype occurred a few times. The chain employs TRBV27 and TRBJ2-7; perhaps TRBD2 as D (6 bases). This CDR3 spans 17 amino acids. The V end lost 2 bases, the J end lost 4 bases, and 21 bases lay between the germline ends. Looked up from germline, CDR1 is MNHEY and CDR2 is SMNVEV (reference sequence). For the CDR3, the DNA is TGTGCCAGCAGTTTAATGGTGGACGGGAGTCGTCGATACGAGCAGTACTTC. Translating it yields CASSLMVDGSRRYEQYF.

This clonotype occurred many times. The chain has TRBV9 and TRBJ2-3; D is undetermined. Germline V gives CDR1 SGDLS, CDR2 YYNGEE. This CDR3 comprises 13 residues. Trimming shortened V by 0 bases and J by 6 bases, and 8 bases separated the two germline ends. The CDR3 bases are TGTGCCAGCAGCGTAGAACAGCGCGATACGCAGTATTTT. Encoded protein: CASSVEQRDTQYF.

With regard to this clonotype: A read error may be the cause here, since a much bigger clone is one base away. The rearrangement links TRBV5-6 to TRBJ2-7; D remains ambiguous. Germline CDR1 is SGHDT and CDR2 is YYEEEE. This CDR3 comprises 11 residues. The CDR3 DNA reads as TGTGCCGGCAGCTTCGGTCTATCTTCGTACTTC. This sequence encodes CAGSFGLSSYF. Using reference TRBV5-6 and TRBJ2-7 for the parts outside the CDR3, the full variable domain is DAGVTQSPTHLIKTRGQQVTLRCSPKSGHDTVSWYQQALGQGPQFIFQYYEEEERQRGNFPDRFSGHQFPNYSSELNVNALLLGDSALYLCAGSFGLSSYFGPGTRLTVT.

Remarks on this clonotype: This may come from a read error, since a much larger clone is one base off. This chain uses TRBV9 with TRBJ2-4; 10 positions agree with TRBD1. The CDR3 is 15 residues long. Germline values: CDR1 SGDLS, CDR2 YYNGEE. CDR3 amino acids: CASSKTGGDRNTQYF. The CDR3 coding sequence is TGTGCCAGCAGCAAGACAGGGGGCGACAGAAACACTCAGTACTTC.

Comments on this clonotype: A much larger clone is a single base away; this may be a read error. This chain uses TRBV28 with TRBJ2-6; tentatively, D is TRBD1 (6 bases). The length of the CDR3 is 17 residues. Germline CDR1 is MDHEN and CDR2 is SYDVKM. CDR3 sequence: CASSLSASVVGASVLTF. CDR3 coding DNA: TGTGCCAGCAGTTTATCCGCCTCAGTGGTGGGGGCCAGCGTCCTGACTTTC.

This clonotype occurred many times. This chain joins TRBV6-1 and TRBJ2-5; no clear D gene. From germline, CDR1 is MNHNS and CDR2 SASEGT. The V and J ends lost 3 bases and 5 bases respectively, with 22 bases between them. The CDR3 is 17 amino acids. The CDR3 loop reads CASSEELLTSLIETQYF. The CDR3 DNA reads as TGTGCCAGCAGTGAGGAGTTGCTAACCTCCCTGATCGAGACCCAGTACTTC.

Points on this clonotype: The junction differs from germline at one of its ends, possibly a read error. The chain joins TRBV5-6 to TRBJ2-1; no clear D. Germline CDR1 is SGHDT and CDR2 is YYEEEE. This CDR3 is 12 amino acids long. The CDR3 coding sequence is TGTGCCAGCAGCTTGGTGTACAATGAGCGGTTCTTC. Its translation: CASSLVYNERFF.

The CDR3 protein is CSARFYNEQFF. In DNA, the CDR3 is TGCAGTGCTCGGTTCTACAATGAGCAGTTCTTC. The V gene is TRBV20-1, the J gene TRBJ2-1; D remains ambiguous. From germline, CDR1 is DFQATT and CDR2 SNEGSKA (reference sequence). This CDR3 is 11 amino acids long. V was clipped by 5 bases and J by 3 bases, with 5 bases between them.

In its sample, this clonotype was seen many times. CDR3 in DNA: TGTGCCAGCAGCGTCTATAATCAGCCCCAGCATTTT. Translated, it gives CASSVYNQPQHF. The genes are TRBV7-2 and TRBJ1-5, with D unresolved. V shed 5 bases and J shed 4 bases, with 6 bases lying between them. Germline V CDR1 and CDR2: SGHTA, FQGNSA. This CDR3 contains 12 residues.

The chain has TRBV4-2 and TRBJ2-7; TRBD2 matches 9 bases. V shed 4 bases and J 7 bases; nucleotides not matched to a gene: 14. Germline V gene sequence: CDR1 LGHNA, CDR2 YNFKEQ. The CDR3 spans 16 residues. Here the CDR3 DNA reads TGTGCCAGCAGCCTCCCGCAGGGGGAGCGGGAGGAAGAGCAGTACTTC. Protein sequence: CASSLPQGEREEEQYF.

This clonotype was detected ten times or more. V gene TRBV7-2 combines with J gene TRBJ2-3; the D is unclear. Germline V gives CDR1 SGHTA, CDR2 FQGNSA. Trimming took 6 bases from V and 2 from J, leaving 15 bases between them. This CDR3 contains 15 residues. CDR3 sequence: CASREWGLDTDTQYF. As DNA, the CDR3 is TGTGCCAGCAGAGAATGGGGTTTAGACACAGATACGCAGTATTTT.

This clonotype was detected only once. A much larger clone lies one base from this, so it may be a read error. The chain has TRBV6-2 or TRBV6-3 and TRBJ2-5; D tentatively reads TRBD1 or TRBD2 (5 bases each). There are 13 residues in the CDR3. Germline assignment: CDR1 MNHEY and CDR2 SVGEGT. The CDR3 region has the DNA TGTGCCAGCCTCGGGACGCCTCAAGAGACCCGGTACTTC. Amino acids: CASLGTPQETRYF.

As to this clonotype: This sequence may be a read error, since a much larger clone differs from it by one base. V is TRBV7-9 and J is TRBJ2-7; D unclear. CDR1 is SEHNR and CDR2 is FQNEAQ in the germline V gene (reference sequence). CDR3 size: 11 residues. The CDR3, as DNA: TGTGCCGGCAGTTATACCTACGAGCAGTACTTC. Translated: CAGSYTYEQYF. The full variable domain, in which reference TRBV7-9 and TRBJ2-7 provide the parts outside the CDR3, is DTGVSQNPRHKITKRGQNVTFRCDPISEHNRLYWYRQTLGQGPEFLTYFQNEAQLEKSRLLSDRFSAERPKGSFSTLEIQRTEQGDSAMYLCAGSYTYEQYFGPGTRLTVT.

This clonotype was seen repeatedly, ten times or more. The chain has TRBV19 and TRBJ2-2; possible D gene TRBD2, 5 bases. The CDR3 sequence is 13 residues long. The V gene lost 11 bases and the J gene lost 4 bases, with 14 bases spanning the gap. Germline assignment: CDR1 LNHDA and CDR2 SQIVND (reference sequence). CDR3 sequence: CAAGPLSTGELFF. The DNA of the CDR3 is TGTGCCGCGGGTCCTCTGAGCACCGGGGAGCTGTTTTTT.

This chain uses TRBV11-2 with TRBJ2-1, with TRBD2 identical over 14 bases. The J segment lost 10 bases and the V segment lost 5 bases, leaving 4 bases of the junction unmatched. The CDR3 extends over 14 amino acids. Looked up from germline, CDR1 is SGHAT and CDR2 is FQNNGV. This CDR3 reads CASSGLAGGPEQFF. For the CDR3, the DNA is TGTGCCAGCAGCGGACTAGCGGGGGGACCAGAGCAGTTCTTC.